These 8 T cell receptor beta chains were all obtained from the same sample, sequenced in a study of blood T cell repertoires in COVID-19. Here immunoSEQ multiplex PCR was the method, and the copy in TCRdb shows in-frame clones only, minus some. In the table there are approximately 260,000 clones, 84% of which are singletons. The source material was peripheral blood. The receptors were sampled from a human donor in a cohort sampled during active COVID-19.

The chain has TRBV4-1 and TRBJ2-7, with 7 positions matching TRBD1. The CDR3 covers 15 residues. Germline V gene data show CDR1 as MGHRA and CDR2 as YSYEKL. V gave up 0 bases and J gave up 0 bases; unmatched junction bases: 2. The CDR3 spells CASSQETGSSYEQYF. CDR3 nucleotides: TGCGCCAGCAGCCAAGAGACAGGGAGCTCCTACGAGCAGTACTTC.

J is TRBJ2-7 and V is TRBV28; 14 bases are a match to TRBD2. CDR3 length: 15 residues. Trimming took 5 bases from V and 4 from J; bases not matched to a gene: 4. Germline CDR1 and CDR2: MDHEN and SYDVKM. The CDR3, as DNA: TGTGCCAGCAGTACGAGGACTAGCGGGAGGTACGAGCAGTACTTC. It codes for CASSTRTSGRYEQYF.

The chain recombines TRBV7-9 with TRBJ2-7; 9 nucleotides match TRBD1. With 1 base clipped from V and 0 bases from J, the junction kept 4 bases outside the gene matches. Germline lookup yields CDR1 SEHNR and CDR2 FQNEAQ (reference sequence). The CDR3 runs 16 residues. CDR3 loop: CASSLVDRGSSYEQYF. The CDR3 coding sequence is TGTGCCAGCAGCTTAGTAGACAGGGGGAGCTCCTACGAGCAGTACTTC.

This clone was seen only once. The CDR3: CASSKYPGQGYTEAFF. CDR3 DNA sequence: TGTGCCAGTAGCAAATACCCGGGACAGGGGTACACTGAAGCTTTCTTT. The gene calls are TRBV19 and TRBJ1-1; 10 bases map to TRBD1. The trim removed 6 bases at V and 3 bases at J, leaving 10 bases unmatched. The germline CDR1 and CDR2 sequences are LNHDA and SQIVND (reference sequence). This CDR3 region has 16 residues.

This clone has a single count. The CDR3 loop reads CASSYGQGGHEQFF. The CDR3 coding sequence is TGTGCCAGCTCATACGGACAGGGAGGCCATGAGCAGTTCTTC. This chain uses TRBV27 with TRBJ2-1; 8 bases match TRBD1. The ends lost 8 bases at V and 8 bases at J; junction bases unmatched: 11. Germline V gives CDR1 MNHEY, CDR2 SMNVEV (reference sequence). The CDR3 extends over 14 amino acids.

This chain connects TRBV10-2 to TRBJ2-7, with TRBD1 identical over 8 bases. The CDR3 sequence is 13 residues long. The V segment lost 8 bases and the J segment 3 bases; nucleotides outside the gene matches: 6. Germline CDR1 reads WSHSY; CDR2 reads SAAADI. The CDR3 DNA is TGCGCCAGCGGACAGGGCGAAAACTACGAGCAGTACTTC. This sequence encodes CASGQGENYEQYF.

CDR3 sequence reads: CASSPGQGNDEQFF. In DNA form, the CDR3 reads TGCGCCAGCAGCCCCGGACAGGGTAACGATGAGCAGTTCTTC. The J gene is TRBJ2-1, the V gene TRBV5-1, with 8 nucleotides matching TRBD1. Germline lookup yields CDR1 SGHRS and CDR2 YFSETQ. The CDR3 extends over 14 amino acids. V lost 4 bases to trimming and J lost 8 bases; unmatched junction nucleotides: 8.

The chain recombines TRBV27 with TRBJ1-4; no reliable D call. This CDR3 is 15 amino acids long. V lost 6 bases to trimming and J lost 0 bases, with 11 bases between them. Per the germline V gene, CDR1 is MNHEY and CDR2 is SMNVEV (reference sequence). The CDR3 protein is CASRAQVATNEKLFF. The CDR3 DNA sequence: TGTGCCAGCAGAGCTCAAGTTGCAACTAATGAAAAACTGTTTTTT. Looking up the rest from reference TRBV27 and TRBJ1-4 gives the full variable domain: EAQVTQNPRYLITVTGKKLTVTCSQNMNHEYMSWYRQDPGLGLRQIYYSMNVEVTDKGDVPEGYKVSRKEKRNFPLILESPSPNQTSLYFCASRAQVATNEKLFFGSGTQLSVL.